The sequence of this T cell receptor (beta chain) was determined in a study of shared clonotypes between healthy human individuals. Study-wide results and limits: Researchers sampled blood only, noting tissue repertoires likely differ. Naive CD4 clonotype sharing across several donors was 4.5% to 6%.

In replicate PCRs of sorted subsets, approximately 210 ng DNA, approximately 30,000 T cell genomes, was used. TCRdb keeps only in-frame clones here, not all; method: immunoSEQ multiplex PCR. Of approximately 2.5 million clones listed, roughly 92% are singletons. On this clone itself: Antigen specificity is unknown.

Sequencing used naive CD4+ T cells sorted from blood. As to subset: CD45RA+ positively selected. This TCR was recovered from a man aged 18 to 29 in good health.

CDR3 loop: CASSFTSPDTQYF. The CDR3 DNA sequence: TGTGCCAGCAGCTTTACTAGCCCAGATACGCAGTATTTT. The chain employs TRBV13 and TRBJ2-3; maybe TRBD2 (6 bases). CDR3 length equals 13 residues. CDR1 PRHDT and CDR2 FYEKMQ come from the germline V gene (reference sequence). V dropped 3 bases and J dropped 4 bases, with 8 bases sitting between them.